This T cell receptor (beta chain) appears in the sequencing data of a study of cytomegalovirus exposure and HLA in healthy donors. General study points: TCR beta V segments were, for the most part, productive about 87% or about 30% of the time in an earlier analysis. Most TCR sequences proved rare, with some public TCRs found in many donors. Reportedly, TCR beta sequences accurately predicted HLA-A and HLA-B alleles in most subjects. Specific recognition of CMV antigens was confirmed in vitro for three chains (all CMV-associated).

As regards this clone: Its antigen is not identified.

Use of 60 Vbeta and 13 Jbeta primers characterized the PCR. The protocol was immunoSEQ multiplex PCR, while the TCRdb copy is restricted to in-frame clones and leaves out a portion. This table has 100,000 to 150,000 clones, roughly four fifths appearing once. CDR3 size: 11 residues. Looked up from germline, CDR1 is DFQATT and CDR2 is SNEGSKA (reference sequence). The V and J ends lost 5 bases and 4 bases, in that order; junction bases with no gene match: 1. The chain uses TRBV20-1 and TRBJ1-1; 7 bases agree with TRBD1. The clonotype originates from a woman aged 40 to 49 in good health and CMV-seronegative. What was sequenced was PBMCs. The CDR3, as DNA: TGCAGTGCTCCAGGGGGCACTGAAGCTTTCTTT. This encodes CSAPGGTEAFF.